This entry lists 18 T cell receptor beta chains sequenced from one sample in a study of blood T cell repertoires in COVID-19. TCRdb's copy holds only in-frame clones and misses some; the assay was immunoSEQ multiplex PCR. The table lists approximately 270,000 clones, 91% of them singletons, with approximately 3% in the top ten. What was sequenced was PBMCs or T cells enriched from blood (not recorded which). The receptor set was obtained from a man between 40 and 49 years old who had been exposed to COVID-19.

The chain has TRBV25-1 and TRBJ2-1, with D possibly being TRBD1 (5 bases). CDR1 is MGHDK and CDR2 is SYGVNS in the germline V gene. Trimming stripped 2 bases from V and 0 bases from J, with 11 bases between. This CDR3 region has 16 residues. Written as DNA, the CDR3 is TGTGCCAGCAGTGAACGACCGACAGTCTCCTACAATGAGCAGTTCTTC. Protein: CASSERPTVSYNEQFF.

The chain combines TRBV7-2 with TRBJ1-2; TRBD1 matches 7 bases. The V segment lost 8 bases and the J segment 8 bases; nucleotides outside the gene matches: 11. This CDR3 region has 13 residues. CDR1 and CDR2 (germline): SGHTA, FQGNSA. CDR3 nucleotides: TGTGCCAGCGGTTTCCGGGACAGCGGGGGCTACACCTTC. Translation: CASGFRDSGGYTF.

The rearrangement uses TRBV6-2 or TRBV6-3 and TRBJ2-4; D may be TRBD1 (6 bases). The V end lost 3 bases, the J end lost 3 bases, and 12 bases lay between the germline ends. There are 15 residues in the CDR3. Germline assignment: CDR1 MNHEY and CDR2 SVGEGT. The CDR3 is CASSYNADSKNIQYF. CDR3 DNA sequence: TGTGCCAGCAGTTATAATGCGGACAGCAAAAACATTCAGTACTTC.

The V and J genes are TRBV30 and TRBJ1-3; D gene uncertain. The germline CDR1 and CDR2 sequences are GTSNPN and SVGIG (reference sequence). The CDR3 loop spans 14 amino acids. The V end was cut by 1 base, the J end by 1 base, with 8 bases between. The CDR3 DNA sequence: TGTGCCTGGAGTGATAAAGCTTCTGGAAACACCATATATTTT. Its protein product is CAWSDKASGNTIYF.

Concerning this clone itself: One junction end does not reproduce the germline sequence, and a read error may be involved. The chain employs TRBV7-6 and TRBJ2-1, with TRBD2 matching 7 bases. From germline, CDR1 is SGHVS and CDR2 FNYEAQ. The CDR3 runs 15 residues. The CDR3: CASRLEGTIKHEQFF. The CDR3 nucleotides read TGTGCCAGCAGGTTAGAGGGGACTATAAAGCATGAGCAGTTCTTC.

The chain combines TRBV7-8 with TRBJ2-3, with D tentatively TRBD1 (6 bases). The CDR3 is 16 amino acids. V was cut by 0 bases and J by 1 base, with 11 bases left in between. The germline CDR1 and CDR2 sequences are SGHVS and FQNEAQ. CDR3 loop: CASSLAGAIRTDTQYF. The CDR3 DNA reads TGTGCCAGCAGCTTAGCGGGGGCGATCCGCACAGATACGCAGTATTTT.

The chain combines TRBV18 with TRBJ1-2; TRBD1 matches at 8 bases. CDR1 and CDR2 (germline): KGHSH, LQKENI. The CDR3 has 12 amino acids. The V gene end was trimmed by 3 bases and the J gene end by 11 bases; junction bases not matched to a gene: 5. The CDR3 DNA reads TGTGCCAGCTCACCGGACAGGGCGGGGTACACCTTC. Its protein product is CASSPDRAGYTF.

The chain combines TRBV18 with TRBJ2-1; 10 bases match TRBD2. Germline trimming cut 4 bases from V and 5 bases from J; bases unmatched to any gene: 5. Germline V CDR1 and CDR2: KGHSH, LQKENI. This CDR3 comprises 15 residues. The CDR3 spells CASSLGTSDHNEQFF. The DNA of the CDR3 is TGTGCCAGCTCACTCGGGACTAGCGACCACAATGAGCAGTTCTTC.

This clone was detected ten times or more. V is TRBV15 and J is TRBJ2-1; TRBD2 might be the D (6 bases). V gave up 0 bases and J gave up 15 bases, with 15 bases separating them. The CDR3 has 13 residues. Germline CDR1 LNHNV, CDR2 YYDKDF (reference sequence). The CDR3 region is CATSRDGTSPAFF. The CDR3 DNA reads TGTGCCACCAGCAGAGATGGGACTTCACCAGCGTTCTTC.

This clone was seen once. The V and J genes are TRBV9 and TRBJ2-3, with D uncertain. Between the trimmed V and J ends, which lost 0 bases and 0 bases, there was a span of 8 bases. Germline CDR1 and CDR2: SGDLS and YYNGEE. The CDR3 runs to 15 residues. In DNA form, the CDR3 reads TGTGCCAGCAGCGTAGCCCCGGGTAGCACAGATACGCAGTATTTT. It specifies CASSVAPGSTDTQYF.

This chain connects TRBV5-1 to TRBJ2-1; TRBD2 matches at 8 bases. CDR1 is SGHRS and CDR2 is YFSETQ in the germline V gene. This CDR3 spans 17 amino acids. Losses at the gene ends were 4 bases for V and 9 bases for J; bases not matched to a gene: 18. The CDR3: CASSTTWGAGALGEQFF. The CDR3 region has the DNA TGCGCCAGCAGCACCACCTGGGGAGCGGGAGCCCTCGGTGAGCAGTTCTTC.

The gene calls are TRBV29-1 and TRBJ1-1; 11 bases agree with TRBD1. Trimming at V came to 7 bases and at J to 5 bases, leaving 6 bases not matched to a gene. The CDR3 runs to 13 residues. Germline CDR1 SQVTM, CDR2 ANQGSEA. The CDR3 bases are TGCAGCGCGACGGACAGGGGGCAGACTGAAGCTTTCTTT. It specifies CSATDRGQTEAFF.

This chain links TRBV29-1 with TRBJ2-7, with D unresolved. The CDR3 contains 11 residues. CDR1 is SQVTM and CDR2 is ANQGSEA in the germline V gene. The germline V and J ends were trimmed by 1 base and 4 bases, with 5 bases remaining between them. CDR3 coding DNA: TGCAGCGTTGAAGGCGGTTACGAGCAGTACTTC. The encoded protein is CSVEGGYEQYF.

The CDR3 sequence is CASSHKSSYNEQFF. The CDR3 DNA follows: TGCGCCAGCAGCCATAAGAGCTCCTACAATGAGCAGTTCTTC. This chain connects TRBV4-1 to TRBJ2-1; D not certain. The CDR3 is made up of 14 amino acids. Trimming took 3 bases from V and 0 from J, leaving 6 bases between them. Germline CDR1 and CDR2: MGHRA and YSYEKL.

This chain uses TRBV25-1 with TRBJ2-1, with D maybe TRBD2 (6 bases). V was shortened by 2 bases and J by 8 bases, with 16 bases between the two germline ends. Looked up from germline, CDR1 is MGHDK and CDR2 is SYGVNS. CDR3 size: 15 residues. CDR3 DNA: TGTGCCAGCAGTGAAAGACTAGGGACCGGCGATGAGCAGTTCTTC. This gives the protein CASSERLGTGDEQFF.

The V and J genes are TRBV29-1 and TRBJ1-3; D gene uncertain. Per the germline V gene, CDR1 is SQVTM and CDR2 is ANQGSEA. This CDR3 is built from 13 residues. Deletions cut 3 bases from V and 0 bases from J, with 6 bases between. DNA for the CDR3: TGCAGCGTTGACGGGAACTCTGGAAACACCATATATTTT. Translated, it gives CSVDGNSGNTIYF.

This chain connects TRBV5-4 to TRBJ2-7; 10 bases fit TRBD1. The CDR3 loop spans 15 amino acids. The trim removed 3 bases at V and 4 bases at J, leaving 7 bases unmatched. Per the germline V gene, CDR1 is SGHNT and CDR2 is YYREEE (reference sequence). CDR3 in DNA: TGTGCCAGCAGCTCCCCGGACAGGGGGACTTACGAGCAGTACTTC. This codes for CASSSPDRGTYEQYF. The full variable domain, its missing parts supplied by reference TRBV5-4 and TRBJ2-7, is ETGVTQSPTHLIKTRGQQVTLRCSSQSGHNTVSWYQQALGQGPQFIFQYYREEENGRGNFPPRFSGLQFPNYSSELNVNALELDDSALYLCASSSPDRGTYEQYFGPGTRLTVT.

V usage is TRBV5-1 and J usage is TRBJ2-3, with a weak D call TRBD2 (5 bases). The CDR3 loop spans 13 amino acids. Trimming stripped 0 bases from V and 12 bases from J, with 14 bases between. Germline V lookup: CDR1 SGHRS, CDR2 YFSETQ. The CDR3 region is CASSLATLGAQYF. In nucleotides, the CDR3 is TGCGCCAGCAGCTTGGCCACACTGGGAGCTCAGTATTTT.